This TCR beta chain originates from a study of blood T cells in healthy people across ages. Study outcomes and limitations: Per-million-T-cell TCR beta diversity fell roughly linearly with age.

Note on this clonotype: Its matching antigen is unknown.

Germline loops: CDR1 SGHKS, CDR2 YYEKEE (reference sequence). Trimming cost V 0 bases and J 7 bases; bases outside gene matches: 5. CDR3 length: 15 amino acids. Then a second PCR, running about 6 to 12 cycles, was carried out with a sample-barcoded 5' primer and a J-beta primer mix. Researchers report that a template-switch adaptor with 12 random nucleotides tagged each cDNA molecule. TCRdb analysed the 5' RACE reads with MiXCR anew, one entry per CDR3 protein. The sample holds 1.5 million to 2 million distinct CDR3 sequences, about two fifths seen once. The origin of this receptor is a human donor in good health. What was sequenced was blood. The chain couples TRBV5-5 to TRBJ1-4; 8 bases map to TRBD1. This CDR3 reads CASSLATGGIEKLFF. CDR3 DNA sequence: TGTGCCAGCAGCTTGGCTACAGGGGGTATTGAAAAACTGTTTTTT.